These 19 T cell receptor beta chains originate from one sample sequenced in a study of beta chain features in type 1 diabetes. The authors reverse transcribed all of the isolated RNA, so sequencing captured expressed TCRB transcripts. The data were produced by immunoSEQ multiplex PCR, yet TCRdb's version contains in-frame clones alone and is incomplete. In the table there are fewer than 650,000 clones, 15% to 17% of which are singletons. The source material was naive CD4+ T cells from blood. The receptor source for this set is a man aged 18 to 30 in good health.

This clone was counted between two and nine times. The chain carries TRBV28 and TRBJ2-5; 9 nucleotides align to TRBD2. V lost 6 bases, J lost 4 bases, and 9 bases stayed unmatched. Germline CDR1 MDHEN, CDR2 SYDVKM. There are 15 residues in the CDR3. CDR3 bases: TGTGCCAGCAGACCCCGCGGGGGGGCTGGAGAGACCCAGTACTTC. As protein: CASRPRGGAGETQYF.

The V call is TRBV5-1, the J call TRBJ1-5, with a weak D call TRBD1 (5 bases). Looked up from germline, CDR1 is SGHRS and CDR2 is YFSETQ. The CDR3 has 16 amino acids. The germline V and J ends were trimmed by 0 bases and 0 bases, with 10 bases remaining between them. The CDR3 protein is CASSLAAGNSNQPQHF. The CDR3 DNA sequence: TGCGCCAGCAGCTTGGCGGCAGGGAATAGCAATCAGCCCCAGCATTTT.

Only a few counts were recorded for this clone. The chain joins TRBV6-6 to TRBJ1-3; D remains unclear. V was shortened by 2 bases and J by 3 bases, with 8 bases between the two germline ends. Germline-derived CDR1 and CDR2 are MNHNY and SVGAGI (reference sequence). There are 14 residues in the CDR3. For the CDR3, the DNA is TGTGCCAGCAGTTACATCCAGAGTGGAAACACCATATATTTT. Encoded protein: CASSYIQSGNTIYF.

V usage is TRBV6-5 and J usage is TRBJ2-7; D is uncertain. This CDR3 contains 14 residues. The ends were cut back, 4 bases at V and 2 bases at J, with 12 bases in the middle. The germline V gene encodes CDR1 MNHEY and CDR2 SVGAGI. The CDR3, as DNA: TGTGCCAGCAGTTCGCCGGGCCAGACCTACGAGCAGTACTTC. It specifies CASSSPGQTYEQYF.

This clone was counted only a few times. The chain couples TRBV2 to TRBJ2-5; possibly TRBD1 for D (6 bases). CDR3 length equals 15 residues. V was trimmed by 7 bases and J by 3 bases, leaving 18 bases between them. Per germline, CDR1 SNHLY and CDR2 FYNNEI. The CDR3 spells CASNGQQFYKETQYF. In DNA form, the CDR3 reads TGTGCCAGCAACGGACAGCAATTTTACAAAGAGACCCAGTACTTC.

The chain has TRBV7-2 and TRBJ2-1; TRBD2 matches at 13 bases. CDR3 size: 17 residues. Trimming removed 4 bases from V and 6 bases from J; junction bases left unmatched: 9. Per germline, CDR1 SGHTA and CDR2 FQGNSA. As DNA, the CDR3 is TGTGCCAGCAGCTCCCGACTAGCGGGAGGCCAAGGCAATGAGCAGTTCTTC. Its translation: CASSSRLAGGQGNEQFF.

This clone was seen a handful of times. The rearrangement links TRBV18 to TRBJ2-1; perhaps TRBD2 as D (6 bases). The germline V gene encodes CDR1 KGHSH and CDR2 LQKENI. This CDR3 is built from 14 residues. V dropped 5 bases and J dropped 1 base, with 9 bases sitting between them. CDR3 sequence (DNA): TGTGCCAGCTCAGGGGGGTCGTCCTACAATGAGCAGTTCTTC. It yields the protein CASSGGSSYNEQFF.

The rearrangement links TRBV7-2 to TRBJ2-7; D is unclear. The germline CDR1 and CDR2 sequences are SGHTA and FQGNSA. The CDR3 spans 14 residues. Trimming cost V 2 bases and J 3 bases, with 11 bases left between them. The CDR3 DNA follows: TGTGCCAGCAGCTTAAGGGAAGACGGCTACGAGCAGTACTTC. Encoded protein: CASSLREDGYEQYF.

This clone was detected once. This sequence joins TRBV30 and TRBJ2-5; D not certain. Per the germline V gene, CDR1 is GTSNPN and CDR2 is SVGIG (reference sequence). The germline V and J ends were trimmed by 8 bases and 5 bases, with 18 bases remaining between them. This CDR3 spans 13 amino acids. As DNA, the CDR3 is TGTGCCCGGACGATGTTCTTAACGGAGACCCAGTACTTC. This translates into CARTMFLTETQYF.

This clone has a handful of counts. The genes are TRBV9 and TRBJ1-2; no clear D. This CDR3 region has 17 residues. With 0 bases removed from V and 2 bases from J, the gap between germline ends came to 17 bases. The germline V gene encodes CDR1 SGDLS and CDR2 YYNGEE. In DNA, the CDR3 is TGTGCCAGCAGCGTAGCCCCAGGACGGAACCTCAACTATGGCTACACCTTC. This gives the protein CASSVAPGRNLNYGYTF.

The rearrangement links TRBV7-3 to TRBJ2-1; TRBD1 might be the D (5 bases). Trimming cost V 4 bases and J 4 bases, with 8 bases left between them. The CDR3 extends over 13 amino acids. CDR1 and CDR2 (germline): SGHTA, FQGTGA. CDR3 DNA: TGTGCCAGCAGCTCCCAGGGTTACAATGAGCAGTTCTTC. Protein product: CASSSQGYNEQFF.

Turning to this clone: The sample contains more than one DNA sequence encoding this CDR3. CDR3 nucleotides: TGCAGTGCTAGAGACAATCAGCCCCAGCATTTT. Translated, it gives CSARDNQPQHF. V gene TRBV20-1 combines with J gene TRBJ1-5; the D is unclear. Germline V gene sequence: CDR1 DFQATT, CDR2 SNEGSKA (reference sequence). Trimming took 0 bases from V and 3 from J, leaving 0 bases between them. The CDR3 is 11 residues long.

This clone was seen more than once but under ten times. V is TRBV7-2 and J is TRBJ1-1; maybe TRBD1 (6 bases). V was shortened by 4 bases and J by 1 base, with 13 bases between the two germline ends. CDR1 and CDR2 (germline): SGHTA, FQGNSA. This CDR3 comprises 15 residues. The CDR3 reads CASSYPGQKNTEAFF. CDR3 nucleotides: TGTGCCAGCAGCTACCCCGGACAGAAGAACACTGAAGCTTTCTTT. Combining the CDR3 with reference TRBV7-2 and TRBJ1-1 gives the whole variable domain GAGVSQSPSNKVTEKGKDVELRCDPISGHTALYWYRQSLGQGLEFLIYFQGNSAPDKSGLPSDRFSAERTGGSVSTLTIQRTQQEDSAVYLCASSYPGQKNTEAFFGQGTRLTVV.

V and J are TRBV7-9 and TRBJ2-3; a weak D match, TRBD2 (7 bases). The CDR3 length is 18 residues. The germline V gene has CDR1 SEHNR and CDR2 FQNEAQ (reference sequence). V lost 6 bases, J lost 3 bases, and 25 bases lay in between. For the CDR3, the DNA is TGTGCCAGCAGGATATTTGGCGGGGGCTATCCCCCGACAGATACGCAGTATTTT. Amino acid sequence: CASRIFGGGYPPTDTQYF.

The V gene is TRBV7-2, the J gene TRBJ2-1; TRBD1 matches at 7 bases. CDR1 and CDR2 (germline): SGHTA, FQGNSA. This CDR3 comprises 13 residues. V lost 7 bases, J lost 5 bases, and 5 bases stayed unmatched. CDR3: CASTLDRNNEQFF. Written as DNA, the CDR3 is TGTGCCAGCACCTTGGACAGGAACAATGAGCAGTTCTTC.

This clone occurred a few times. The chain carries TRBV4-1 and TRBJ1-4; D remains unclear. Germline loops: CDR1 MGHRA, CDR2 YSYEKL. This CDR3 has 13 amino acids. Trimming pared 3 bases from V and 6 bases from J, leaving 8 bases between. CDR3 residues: CASSHELHEKLFF. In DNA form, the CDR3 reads TGCGCCAGCAGCCACGAGCTCCATGAAAAACTGTTTTTT.

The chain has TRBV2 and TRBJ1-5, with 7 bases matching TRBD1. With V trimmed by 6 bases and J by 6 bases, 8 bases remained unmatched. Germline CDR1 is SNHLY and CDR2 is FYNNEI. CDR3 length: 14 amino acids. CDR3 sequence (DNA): TGTGCCAGCAGGATGTATACAGGGGCTCAGCCCCAGCATTTT. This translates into CASRMYTGAQPQHF. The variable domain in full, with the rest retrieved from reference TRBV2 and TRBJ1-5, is EPEVTQTPSHQVTQMGQEVILRCVPISNHLYFYWYRQILGQKVEFLVSFYNNEISEKSEIFDDQFSVERPDGSNFTLKIRSTKLEDSAMYFCASRMYTGAQPQHFGDGTRLSIL.

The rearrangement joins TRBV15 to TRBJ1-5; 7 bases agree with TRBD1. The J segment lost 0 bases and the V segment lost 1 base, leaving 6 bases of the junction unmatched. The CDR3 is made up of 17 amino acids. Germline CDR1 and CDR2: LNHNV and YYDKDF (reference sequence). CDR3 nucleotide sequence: TGTGCCACCAGCAGAGCGGCGACAGGGAATAGCAATCAGCCCCAGCATTTT. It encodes CATSRAATGNSNQPQHF.

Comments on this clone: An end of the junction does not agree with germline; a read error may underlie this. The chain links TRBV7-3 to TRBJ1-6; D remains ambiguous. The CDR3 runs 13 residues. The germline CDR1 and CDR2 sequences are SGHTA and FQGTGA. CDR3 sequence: CDSSLGLDSPLHF. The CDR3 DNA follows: TGTGACAGCAGCTTAGGGCTAGATTCACCCCTCCACTTT.